A selection of T cell receptor beta chains follows, all from one sample in a study of T cells in Graves' hyperthyroidism and ophthalmopathy. TCRdb analysed the multiplex PCR reads with MiXCR anew, one entry per CDR3 protein. Among under 400,000 distinct CDR3 sequences, approximately 15% were seen once, and the ten largest hold 33%. The sample comprised blood. Receptor source: a young man with Graves' hyperthyroidism. Each CDR3 is given with its conserved first and last residue. Fields, in order: CDR3 protein, CDR3 DNA, V gene, J gene, D gene, clone size. D genes are given only for firm matches. Size values are once, few and many counts, or a class for expanded clones, and some rows have none.

CASSPRDLNYGYTF	TGTGCCAGCAGCCCCAGGGACCTCAACTATGGCTACACCTTC	TRBV7-2	TRBJ1-2	.	few
CAWSKWGTQYF	TGTGCCTGGAGCAAGTGGGGGACCCAGTACTTC	TRBV30	TRBJ2-5	.	many
CASSEQSSWGQPQHF	TGTGCCAGCAGTGAGCAGAGTTCATGGGGTCAGCCCCAGCATTTT	TRBV6-1	TRBJ1-5	.	.
CASTSGGISNQPQHF	TGTGCCAGCACCAGCGGGGGGATTAGCAATCAGCCCCAGCATTTT	TRBV2	TRBJ1-5	.	many
CAWSDGGQGVTGANVLTF	TGTGCCTGGAGTGACGGGGGACAGGGGGTTACTGGGGCCAACGTCCTGACTTTC	TRBV30	TRBJ2-6	TRBD1	.
CASSHGGPYGYTF	TGTGCCAGCAGCCACGGAGGTCCCTATGGCTACACCTTC	TRBV28	TRBJ1-2	.	many
CASSQVRGAYGYTF	TGCGCCAGCAGCCAAGTGCGCGGTGCCTATGGCTACACCTTC	TRBV4-1	TRBJ1-2	.	few
CAWRGLIYNEQFF	TGTGCCTGGCGGGGACTAATCTACAATGAGCAGTTCTTC	TRBV30	TRBJ2-1	TRBD2	many
CASSHWAGELFF	TGTGCCAGCAGCCATTGGGCCGGGGAGCTGTTTTTT	TRBV6-1	TRBJ2-2	.	few
CATRRGDGYTF	TGTGCCACAAGGAGGGGTGATGGCTACACCTTC	TRBV10-3	TRBJ1-2	.	few
CSATLNGAGEKLFF	TGCAGTGCTACCTTGAATGGGGCAGGAGAAAAACTGTTTTTT	TRBV20-1	TRBJ1-4	.	many
CASSQVGAQYF	TGTGCCAGCAGCCAAGTTGGTGCGCAGTATTTT	TRBV3-1	TRBJ2-3	.	many
CASSQGAGTTGETQYF	TGCGCCAGCAGCCAAGGGGCGGGGACCACCGGGGAGACCCAGTACTTC	TRBV28	TRBJ2-5	.	.
CASSLSRDETQYF	TGTGCCAGCAGCTTAAGTCGGGATGAGACCCAGTACTTC	TRBV7-3	TRBJ2-5	.	few
CASSWAGDGEQYF	TGTGCCAGCAGTTGGGCTGGAGACGGCGAGCAGTACTTC	TRBV27	TRBJ2-7	.	.
CASSQGETGDNEQFF	TGTGCCAGCAGCCAGGGTGAGACAGGCGACAATGAGCAGTTCTTC	TRBV27	TRBJ2-1	.	many
CAWGDSLAGGPYEQYF	TGTGCCTGGGGGGACTCACTAGCGGGAGGTCCCTACGAGCAGTACTTC	TRBV30	TRBJ2-7	TRBD2	many
CASMDRTYSTEAFF	TGTGCCAGCATGGACCGTACATATAGCACTGAAGCTTTCTTT	TRBV3-1	TRBJ1-1	.	many
CSGLAGEAGNEQFF	TGCAGCGGGTTAGCGGGAGAGGCGGGGAATGAGCAGTTCTTC	TRBV29-1	TRBJ2-1	TRBD2	.
CAIAKEEGETQYF	TGCGCCATAGCAAAGGAGGAGGGAGAGACCCAGTACTTC	TRBV5-1	TRBJ2-5	.	.
CASNGRGLNQPQHF	TGCGCCAGCAACGGCAGGGGGCTGAATCAGCCCCAGCATTTT	TRBV10-2	TRBJ1-5	TRBD1	few
CASSRHPLNYGYTF	TGTGCCAGCAGCCGACATCCACTGAACTATGGCTACACCTTC	TRBV3-1	TRBJ1-2	.	many
CASSIVSGAYNEQFF	TGTGCCAGTAGTATAGTCAGCGGGGCTTACAATGAGCAGTTCTTC	TRBV19	TRBJ2-1	TRBD2	.
CASSLVGVAGTQYF	TGCGCCAGCAGCTTGGTTGGGGTAGCAGGTACGCAGTATTTT	TRBV5-1	TRBJ2-3	.	few
CASSFRGTHSGNTIYF	TGTGCCAGCAGTTTTCGGGGAACCCACTCTGGAAACACCATATATTTT	TRBV12-3/TRBV12-4	TRBJ1-3	.	.
CASSYLGTGASYEQYF	TGTGCCAGCAGTTACCTGGGAACAGGGGCCTCCTACGAGCAGTACTTC	TRBV6-6	TRBJ2-7	TRBD1	few
CASSLGDKNYGYTF	TGTGCCAGCAGCTTGGGGGACAAAAACTATGGCTACACCTTC	TRBV5-5	TRBJ1-2	.	.
CASSVGGFATNEKLFF	TGTGCCAGCAGCGTTGGGGGGTTTGCAACTAATGAAAAACTGTTTTTT	TRBV9	TRBJ1-4	.	.
CASSLGAWTGDEKLFF	TGCGCCAGCAGCTTGGGTGCCTGGACAGGGGATGAAAAACTGTTTTTT	TRBV5-1	TRBJ1-4	TRBD1	many
CASSYWRMNTGELFF	TGTGCCAGCAGTTACTGGCGGATGAACACCGGGGAGCTGTTTTTT	TRBV6-6	TRBJ2-2	.	many
CASSLRGSGYNEQFF	TGTGCCAGCTCACTCCGGGGTAGCGGTTACAATGAGCAGTTCTTC	TRBV18	TRBJ2-1	.	few
CASSLGVPDTQYF	TGTGCCAGCAGCTTAGGTGTCCCAGATACGCAGTATTTT	TRBV7-3	TRBJ2-3	.	many
CASSPRTGGSSGELFF	TGTGCCAGCAGCCCCAGGACAGGGGGGTCGTCCGGGGAGCTGTTTTTT	TRBV9	TRBJ2-2	TRBD1	.
CASSALLPSGELFF	TGTGCCAGCAGTGCCTTACTTCCTTCCGGGGAGCTGTTTTTT	TRBV27	TRBJ2-2	.	few
CASRKTSYNEQFF	TGTGCCAGCAGGAAGACGAGTTACAATGAGCAGTTCTTC	TRBV27	TRBJ2-1	.	many
CAISLRGEANYGYTF	TGTGCCATCAGTCTGAGGGGGGAAGCTAACTATGGCTACACCTTC	TRBV10-3	TRBJ1-2	.	.
CASSSQIITEAFF	TGTGCCAGCAGTTCTCAGATAATCACTGAAGCTTTCTTT	TRBV12-3/TRBV12-4	TRBJ1-1	.	many
CSVGYNEQFF	TGCAGCGTTGGCTACAATGAGCAGTTCTTC	TRBV29-1	TRBJ2-1	.	many
CSARSSGDNEQFF	TGCAGTGCTAGGTCTAGCGGAGACAATGAGCAGTTCTTC	TRBV20-1	TRBJ2-1	TRBD2	many
CASSPGQGAMNTEAFF	TGTGCCAGCAGCCCCGGACAGGGGGCGATGAACACTGAAGCTTTCTTT	TRBV11-2	TRBJ1-1	TRBD1	few
CASSSVNSGANVLTF	TGTGCCAGCAGTTCCGTCAACTCTGGGGCCAACGTCCTGACTTTC	TRBV27	TRBJ2-6	.	.
CASSIRLRVAKNIQYF	TGTGCCAGCAGCATTAGGTTGCGGGTAGCCAAAAACATTCAGTACTTC	TRBV11-2	TRBJ2-4	.	.
CASSLEAASYNEQFF	TGTGCCAGCAGTTTAGAGGCGGCCTCCTACAATGAGCAGTTCTTC	TRBV27	TRBJ2-1	.	many
CAISGVFGTLNTEAFF	TGTGCCATCAGTGGGGTTTTTGGGACATTGAACACTGAAGCTTTCTTT	TRBV10-3	TRBJ1-1	.	many
CASSTTGLVYTEAFF	TGTGCCAGCAGTACTACAGGGTTGGTCTACACTGAAGCTTTCTTT	TRBV2	TRBJ1-1	.	few
CASSFSSGSNEQFF	TGTGCCAGCAGCTTCTCTAGCGGGAGCAATGAGCAGTTCTTC	TRBV5-6	TRBJ2-1	TRBD2	many
CASSLRQLLSSYNSPLHF	TGTGCCAGCAGTTTGCGACAGCTACTTAGCTCCTATAATTCACCCCTCCACTTT	TRBV28	TRBJ1-6	.	.
CASLLTSGSYNEQFF	TGTGCCAGCTTGTTGACTAGCGGCTCCTACAATGAGCAGTTCTTC	TRBV2	TRBJ2-1	TRBD2	many
CATSDGTGFTGELFF	TGTGCCACCAGTGACGGGACAGGGTTCACCGGGGAGCTGTTTTTT	TRBV24-1	TRBJ2-2	TRBD1	.
CSVSYNEQFF	TGCAGCGTGAGCTACAATGAGCAGTTCTTC	TRBV29-1	TRBJ2-1	.	few
CASSLIRARTEAFF	TGCGCCAGCAGCTTGATACGGGCGCGGACTGAAGCTTTCTTT	TRBV5-1	TRBJ1-1	.	many
CASSAYRASNTGELFF	TGTGCCAGCAGCGCATACCGGGCTTCAAACACCGGGGAGCTGTTTTTT	TRBV7-8	TRBJ2-2	.	.
CASSVAPRRDYEQYF	TGTGCCAGCAGCGTAGCCCCTAGGCGGGACTACGAGCAGTACTTC	TRBV9	TRBJ2-7	.	.
CSVAGERYQPQHF	TGCAGCGTGGCGGGGGAGAGGTATCAGCCCCAGCATTTT	TRBV29-1	TRBJ1-5	.	many